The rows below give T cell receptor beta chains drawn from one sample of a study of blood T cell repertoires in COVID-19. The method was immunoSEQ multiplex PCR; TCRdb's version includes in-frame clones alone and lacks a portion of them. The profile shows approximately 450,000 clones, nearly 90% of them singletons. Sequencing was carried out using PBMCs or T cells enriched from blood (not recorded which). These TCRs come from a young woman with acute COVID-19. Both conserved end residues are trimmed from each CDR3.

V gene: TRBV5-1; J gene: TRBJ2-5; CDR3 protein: ASSSQQETQY
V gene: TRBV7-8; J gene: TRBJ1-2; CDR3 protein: ASSQDRLSPAGYT
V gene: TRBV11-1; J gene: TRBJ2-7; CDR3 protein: ASSLLAGSDEQY
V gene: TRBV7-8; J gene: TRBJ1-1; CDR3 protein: ASSPVPGQGYAF
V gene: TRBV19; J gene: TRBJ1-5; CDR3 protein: ASSLRLDQPQH
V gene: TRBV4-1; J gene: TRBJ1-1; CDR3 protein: ASSQRMRDEAF
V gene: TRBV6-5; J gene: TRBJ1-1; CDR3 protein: ASKKQGTVQAF
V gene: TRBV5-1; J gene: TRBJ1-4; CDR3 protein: ASSEGYSNEKLF
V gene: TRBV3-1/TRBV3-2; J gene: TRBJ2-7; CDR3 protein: ASSQVNSGLTYEQY
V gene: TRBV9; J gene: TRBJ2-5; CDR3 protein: ASSVGYSGTKETQY
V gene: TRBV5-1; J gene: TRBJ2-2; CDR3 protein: ASSPRLASNTGELF
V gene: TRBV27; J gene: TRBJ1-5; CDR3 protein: ASSLGGGQPQH
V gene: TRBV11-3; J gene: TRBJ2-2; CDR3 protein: ASSFEAGELF
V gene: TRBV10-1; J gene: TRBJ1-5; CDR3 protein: ASSPRQGGQPQH
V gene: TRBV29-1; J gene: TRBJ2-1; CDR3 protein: SVEEGQRLTYNEQF
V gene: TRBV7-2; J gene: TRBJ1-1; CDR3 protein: ASSLASTGTEAF
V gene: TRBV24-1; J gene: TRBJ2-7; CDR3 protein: ATSDTGGRIYEQY
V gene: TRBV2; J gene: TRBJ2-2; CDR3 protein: ASGQNLNTGELF
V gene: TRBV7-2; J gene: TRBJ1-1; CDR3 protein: ASSLSGGNTEAF
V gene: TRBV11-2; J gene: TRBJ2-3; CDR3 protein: ASKTWTSGKTDTQY
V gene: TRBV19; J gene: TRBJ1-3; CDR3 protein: ASSIAVFENTIY
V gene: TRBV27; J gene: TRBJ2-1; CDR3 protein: ASTAAYNEQF
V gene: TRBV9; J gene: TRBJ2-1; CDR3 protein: ASSAGTSGYNEQF
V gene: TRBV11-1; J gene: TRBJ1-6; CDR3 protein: ASSLDPGVDSPLH
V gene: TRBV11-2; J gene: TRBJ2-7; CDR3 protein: ASSLLTGLGEQY
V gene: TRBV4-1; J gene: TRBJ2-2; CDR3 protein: ASSQSGTGKAGELF
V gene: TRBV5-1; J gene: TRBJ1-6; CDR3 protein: ASSQQTGNNSPLH
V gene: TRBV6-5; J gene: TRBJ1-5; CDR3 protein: ASSSGRDRNQPQH
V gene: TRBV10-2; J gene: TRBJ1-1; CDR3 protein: ASSGPGGNTEAF
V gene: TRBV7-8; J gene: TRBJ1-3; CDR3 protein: ASSLTLTGAKKGTIY
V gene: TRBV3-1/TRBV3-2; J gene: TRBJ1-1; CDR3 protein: ASSRTSVTEAF
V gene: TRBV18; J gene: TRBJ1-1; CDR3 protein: ASSPRQGPNTEAF
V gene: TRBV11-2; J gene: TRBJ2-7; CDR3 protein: ASSLGGTWEQY
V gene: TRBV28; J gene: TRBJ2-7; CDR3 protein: ASTLDWAPHTYEQY
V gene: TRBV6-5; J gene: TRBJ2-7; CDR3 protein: ASSLGQGWYEQY
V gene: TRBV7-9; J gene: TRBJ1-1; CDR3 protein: ASSRPEAGEAF
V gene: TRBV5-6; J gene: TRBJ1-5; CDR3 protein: ASSFNRAQPQH
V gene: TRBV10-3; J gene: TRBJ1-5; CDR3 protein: AISESAQKQPQH
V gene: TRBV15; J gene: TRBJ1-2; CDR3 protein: ATSRVDRGYGYT
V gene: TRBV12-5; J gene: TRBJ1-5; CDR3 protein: ASGPGLTSNQPQH
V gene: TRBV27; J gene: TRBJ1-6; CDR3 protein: ASTQVGGKNSPLH
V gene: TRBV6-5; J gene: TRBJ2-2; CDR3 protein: ASSYSERGTGELF
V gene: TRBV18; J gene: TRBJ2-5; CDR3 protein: ASSPTTQETQY
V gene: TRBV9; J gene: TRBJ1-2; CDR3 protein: ASSGAANYGYT
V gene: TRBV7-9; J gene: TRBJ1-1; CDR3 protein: ASSLEQGLNTEAF
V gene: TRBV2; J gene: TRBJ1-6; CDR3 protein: ASETGGGSPLH
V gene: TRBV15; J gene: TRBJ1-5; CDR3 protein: ATNRGDRYSNQPQH
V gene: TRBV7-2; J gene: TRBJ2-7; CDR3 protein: ASSLTGSSYEQY
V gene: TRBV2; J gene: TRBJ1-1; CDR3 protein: ASREFQGVTEAF
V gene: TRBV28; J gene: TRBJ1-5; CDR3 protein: ASSLSSGNQPQH
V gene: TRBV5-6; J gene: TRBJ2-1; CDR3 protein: ASSLLGTEKSNEQF
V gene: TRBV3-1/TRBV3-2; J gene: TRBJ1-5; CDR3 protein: ASSQDGSGGQPQH
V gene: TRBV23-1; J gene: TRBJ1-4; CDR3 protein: ASGRQGVRKLF
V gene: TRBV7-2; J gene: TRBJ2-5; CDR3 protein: ASSQAVRAGGKTETQY